The 17 T cell receptor beta chains in this list originate from one sample, sequenced in a study of OX40 agonist ivuxolimab in advanced cancers. TCRdb's copy holds only in-frame clones and misses some; the assay was immunoSEQ multiplex PCR. This sample has approximately 38,000 clones, with roughly four fifths found just once. This specimen consisted of CD4+ or CD8+ T cells sorted from blood, obtained in a trial of the OX40 agonist ivuxolimab. All receptors come from an adult with an advanced solid tumor such as melanoma, head and neck, liver or kidney cancer.

The V call is TRBV13, the J call TRBJ1-2, with D possibly being TRBD1 (6 bases). Trimming took off 0 bases at V and 5 bases at J, with 13 bases between the two ends. This CDR3 comprises 15 residues. Germline V CDR1 and CDR2: PRHDT, FYEKMQ (reference sequence). CDR3 amino acids: CASSLGLDSGYGYTF. The DNA for the CDR3 is TGTGCCAGCAGCTTAGGCCTGGACAGCGGGTATGGCTACACCTTC.

The chain couples TRBV7-9 to TRBJ2-3, with 8 nucleotides matching TRBD2. Germline CDR1 reads SEHNR; CDR2 reads FQNEAQ (reference sequence). Trimming cost V 4 bases and J 2 bases; bases outside gene matches: 8. The CDR3 spans 16 residues. CDR3 bases: TGTGCCAGCAGCTCGTTTTCGGGAGGGCCCACAGATACGCAGTATTTT. It translates to CASSSFSGGPTDTQYF.

The chain is built from TRBV4-1 and TRBJ1-2, with D unclear. The CDR3 spans 13 residues. From germline, CDR1 is MGHRA and CDR2 YSYEKL. Trimming took 5 bases from V and 2 from J, leaving 9 bases between them. The CDR3 DNA is TGCGCCAGCAGCGACACGACCAACTATGGCTACACCTTC. Its translation: CASSDTTNYGYTF.

The CDR3 spells CASSPAPTYEQYF. CDR3 DNA: TGTGCCAGCAGCCCCGCCCCTACTTACGAGCAGTACTTC. The J gene is TRBJ2-7, the V gene TRBV7-6; D uncertain. CDR1 and CDR2 (germline): SGHVS, FNYEAQ. The ends were cut back, 5 bases at V and 4 bases at J, with 12 bases in the middle. This CDR3 has 13 residues.

The chain is built from TRBV5-8 and TRBJ1-3; D gene ambiguous. Germline assignment: CDR1 SGHTS and CDR2 YDEGEE. The V and J ends lost 3 bases and 0 bases respectively, with 7 bases between them. This CDR3 is 14 amino acids long. The CDR3 nucleotides are TGTGCCAGCAGCTGGAGTAGCTCTGGAAACACCATATATTTT. Its protein is CASSWSSSGNTIYF.

This clone occurred a few times. CDR3 nucleotide sequence: TGCAGTGCTACTGGGAGGGAACACTTT. This encodes CSATGREHF. V gene TRBV20-1 combines with J gene TRBJ1-6; D is uncertain. From germline, CDR1 is DFQATT and CDR2 SNEGSKA (reference sequence). The V end was cut by 4 bases, the J end by 19 bases, with 11 bases between. This CDR3 region has 9 residues.

The J gene is TRBJ2-2, the V gene TRBV7-9, with 7 positions matching TRBD2. Losses at the gene ends were 5 bases for V and 2 bases for J; bases not matched to a gene: 8. In germline, CDR1 is SEHNR, CDR2 FQNEAQ (reference sequence). This CDR3 is 16 amino acids long. DNA for the CDR3: TGTGCCAGCAGCGGCGGGACTAACCTCAACACCGGGGAGCTGTTTTTT. Its protein is CASSGGTNLNTGELFF.

This chain connects TRBV7-2 to TRBJ2-7; 10 bases are shared with TRBD1. CDR1 and CDR2 from the germline V gene are SGHTA and FQGNSA. Unmatched junction bases numbered 6, after V lost 6 bases and J lost 7 bases. This CDR3 contains 13 residues. The CDR3 region has the DNA TGTGCCAGCAGTTACTTGGACAGGGGGGAGCAGTACTTC. Translating gives CASSYLDRGEQYF.

This chain connects TRBV4-1 to TRBJ2-5; 9 bases align to TRBD2. TRBJ2-7 explains the end of the DNA better; the J call may be wrong. The length of the CDR3 is 16 residues. From germline, CDR1 is MGHRA and CDR2 YSYEKL. CDR3: CASSQSVTSGFYEQYF. CDR3 sequence (DNA): TGCGCCAGCAGCCAATCGGTCACTAGCGGGTTCTACGAGCAGTACTTC.

The V gene is TRBV28, the J gene TRBJ2-7; perhaps TRBD1 as D (5 bases). The CDR3 has 15 amino acids. The V and J ends lost 5 bases and 1 base respectively, with 15 bases between them. The germline V gene has CDR1 MDHEN and CDR2 SYDVKM. CDR3 residues: CASSEGVDGSYEQYF. The CDR3 DNA sequence: TGTGCCAGCAGTGAAGGGGTAGACGGGTCCTACGAGCAGTACTTC. Supplemented by reference TRBV28 and TRBJ2-7, the full variable domain reads DVKVTQSSRYLVKRTGEKVFLECVQDMDHENMFWYRQDPGLGLRLIYFSYDVKMKEKGDIPEGYSVSREKKERFSLILESASTNQTSMYLCASSEGVDGSYEQYFGPGTRLTVT.

This rearrangement joins TRBV27 to TRBJ2-7, with 9 bases lining up with TRBD2. Per the germline V gene, CDR1 is MNHEY and CDR2 is SMNVEV (reference sequence). Trimming at V came to 2 bases and at J to 0 bases, leaving 2 bases not matched to a gene. The CDR3 spans 15 residues. This CDR3 reads CASSLAGGRSYEQYF. DNA for the CDR3: TGTGCCAGCAGTTTAGCGGGAGGGCGCTCCTACGAGCAGTACTTC.

The rearrangement joins TRBV4-3 to TRBJ2-4, with TRBD2 as a possible D gene (6 bases). There are 13 residues in the CDR3. CDR1 LGHNA and CDR2 YSLEER come from the germline V gene. V was cut by 0 bases and J by 10 bases, with 10 bases left in between. This CDR3 reads CASSQDRRDIQYF. CDR3 coding DNA: TGCGCCAGCAGCCAAGATAGGCGGGATATTCAGTACTTC.

This chain links TRBV5-5 with TRBJ1-1, with TRBD1 identical over 8 bases. This CDR3 has 17 residues. After removal of 0 bases from V and 0 bases from J, the junction contained 7 bases not matched to a gene. From germline, CDR1 is SGHKS and CDR2 YYEKEE (reference sequence). DNA of the CDR3: TGTGCCAGCAGCTTGGCCAGGGGGCCTCCTATGAACACTGAAGCTTTCTTT. This codes for CASSLARGPPMNTEAFF.

The chain recombines TRBV28 with TRBJ2-5, with D unclear. Trimming cost V 6 bases and J 7 bases, with 18 bases left between them. The CDR3 contains 14 residues. CDR1 and CDR2 from the germline V gene are MDHEN and SYDVKM. In DNA form, the CDR3 reads TGTGCCAGCAGCCCGTTGACCAAAATGGGGACCCAGTACTTC. Translation: CASSPLTKMGTQYF.

J is TRBJ2-3 and V is TRBV6-5; the match to TRBD2 covers 11 bases. The CDR3 sequence is 15 residues long. CDR1 is MNHEY and CDR2 is SVGAGI in the germline V gene. The trim removed 6 bases at V and 4 bases at J, leaving 6 bases unmatched. The CDR3 coding sequence is TGTGCCAGCAGACCGACTAGCGGGGTTTCAGATACGCAGTATTTT. Its translation is CASRPTSGVSDTQYF.

This clone is classed as large. The V and J genes are TRBV9 and TRBJ2-3, with D possibly being TRBD2 (6 bases). Germline V gene lookup returns CDR1 SGDLS and CDR2 YYNGEE. Trimming stripped 3 bases from V and 2 bases from J, with 10 bases between. CDR3 size: 14 residues. This CDR3 reads CASSGSSDTDTQYF. In DNA form, the CDR3 reads TGTGCCAGCAGCGGATCTAGCGACACAGATACGCAGTATTTT.

V usage is TRBV18 and J usage is TRBJ2-3, with D possibly matching TRBD2 (5 bases). CDR3 length equals 15 residues. Between the trimmed V and J ends, which lost 3 bases and 6 bases, there was a span of 16 bases. Germline lookup yields CDR1 KGHSH and CDR2 LQKENI. The chain's CDR3 is CASSPRDRVLDTQYF. CDR3 coding DNA: TGTGCCAGCTCACCCCGGGATCGCGTACTCGATACGCAGTATTTT.